A single TCR beta chain is shown here with its context. Its antigen is currently unknown. The protocol was immunoSEQ multiplex PCR, while the TCRdb copy is restricted to in-frame clones and leaves out a portion. The sample consists of more than 4,500 clones, less than 75% of them appearing once. This specimen comes from a study of CD4+ T cells in melanoma. General study results and limits: A reported correlation linked neoantigen-specific CD4+ T cells to CD8+, macrophage and B cell function. Reportedly, melanoma neoantigen-specific CD4+ T cells showed varied differentiation states.

Sample: cells from a culture (not recorded whether cultured in vitro). The receptor comes from a human donor with melanoma.

The CDR3 DNA reads TGTGCCAGTAGTTTTGGACAGAGCGGCACTGAAGCTTTCTTT. This translates into CASSFGQSGTEAFF. This rearrangement joins TRBV19 to TRBJ1-1; possibly TRBD1 for D (6 bases). Trimming removed 5 bases from V and 4 bases from J, with 14 bases in between. Germline CDR1 is LNHDA and CDR2 is SQIVND (reference sequence). The CDR3 is 14 amino acids. Full variable domain (outside the CDR3, taken from reference TRBV19 and TRBJ1-1): DGGITQSPKYLFRKEGQNVTLSCEQNLNHDAMYWYRQDPGQGLRLIYYSQIVNDFQKGDIAEGYSVSREKKESFPLTVTSAQKNPTAFYLCASSFGQSGTEAFFGQGTRLTVV.